These 29 T cell receptor beta chains came from one sample sequenced in a study of T cell responses to AZD1222 COVID-19 vaccine. Repertoires were generated with immunoSEQ multiplex PCR, while TCRdb's copy carries only in-frame clones and drops some. The table shows tens of thousands of clones, with roughly 87% occurring only once. The starting material was peripheral blood, obtained 28 days after the second AZD1222 dose. Every receptor here comes from an adult who received the AZD1222 COVID-19 vaccine.

The rearrangement uses TRBV15 and TRBJ1-4; 7 bases match TRBD1. Trimming cost V 5 bases and J 7 bases; bases outside gene matches: 7. The CDR3 extends over 14 amino acids. Germline CDR1 is LNHNV and CDR2 is YYDKDF (reference sequence). The CDR3 reads CATSLRTGFEKLFF. Here the CDR3 DNA reads TGTGCCACCAGCCTACGGACAGGATTTGAAAAACTGTTTTTT.

As regards this clone: The junction does not match germline at one end; this may be a read error. The J gene is TRBJ1-2, the V gene TRBV19; TRBD1 agrees at 8 bases. The CDR3 is 16 amino acids. Germline CDR1 is LNHDA and CDR2 is SQIVND (reference sequence). The CDR3 spells CASSRILGTGNYGYTF. The CDR3 DNA is TGTGCCAGCAGTAGAATCCTCGGGACAGGCAACTATGGCTACACCTTC. The complete variable domain, with remaining parts taken from reference TRBV19 and TRBJ1-2, reads DGGITQSPKYLFRKEGQNVTLSCEQNLNHDAMYWYRQDPGQGLRLIYYSQIVNDFQKGDIAEGYSVSREKKESFPLTVTSAQKNPTAFYLCASSRILGTGNYGYTFGSGTRLTVV.

The V call is TRBV5-1, the J call TRBJ2-1; a possible D gene is TRBD2 (5 bases). This CDR3 spans 14 amino acids. CDR1 and CDR2 from the germline V gene are SGHRS and YFSETQ. V was clipped by 4 bases and J by 8 bases, with 16 bases between them. The CDR3 DNA reads as TGCGCCAGCAGCCCGGGGATCTCGGTTGATGAGCAGTTCTTC. Translated: CASSPGISVDEQFF. The full variable domain, rest sourced from reference TRBV5-1 and TRBJ2-1, is KAGVTQTPRYLIKTRGQQVTLSCSPISGHRSVSWYQQTPGQGLQFLFEYFSETQRNKGNFPGRFSGRQFSNSRSEMNVSTLELGDSALYLCASSPGISVDEQFFGPGTRLTVL.

The rearrangement joins TRBV2 to TRBJ1-1; TRBD1 might be the D (5 bases). CDR3 length equals 16 residues. The V end was cut by 2 bases, the J end by 4 bases, with 17 bases between. Germline CDR1 reads SNHLY; CDR2 reads FYNNEI. DNA of the CDR3: TGTGCCAGCAGTGAACATCGGAACCCCGGGGCCACTGAAGCTTTCTTT. It encodes CASSEHRNPGATEAFF. Drawing the rest from reference TRBV2 and TRBJ1-1, the complete variable domain is EPEVTQTPSHQVTQMGQEVILRCVPISNHLYFYWYRQILGQKVEFLVSFYNNEISEKSEIFDDQFSVERPDGSNFTLKIRSTKLEDSAMYFCASSEHRNPGATEAFFGQGTRLTVV.

The genes are TRBV11-2 and TRBJ1-5, with D tentatively TRBD1 (5 bases). This CDR3 comprises 16 residues. V lost 5 bases to trimming and J lost 6 bases, with 20 bases between them. The V gene's germline CDR1 is SGHAT and CDR2 FQNNGV. CDR3 protein: CASSRGDMDRSQPQHF. The CDR3 DNA follows: TGTGCCAGCAGCCGGGGGGATATGGACCGAAGTCAGCCCCAGCATTTT.

This chain joins TRBV4-1 and TRBJ2-7; tentative D call: TRBD1 (7 bases). The CDR3 sequence is 12 residues long. Trimming stripped 10 bases from V and 5 bases from J, with 15 bases between. Germline assignment: CDR1 MGHRA and CDR2 YSYEKL. Here the CDR3 reads CATQGGNNEQYF. CDR3 nucleotide sequence: TGCGCCACCCAGGGGGGTAATAACGAGCAGTACTTC.

This chain joins TRBV19 and TRBJ1-1; no clear D. Deletions cut 8 bases from V and 1 base from J, with 8 bases between. The CDR3 loop spans 12 amino acids. CDR1 is LNHDA, CDR2 SQIVND, per germline (reference sequence). The CDR3 is CASAYENTEAFF. The CDR3 DNA is TGTGCCAGTGCCTATGAGAACACTGAAGCTTTCTTT.

The chain joins TRBV5-1 to TRBJ2-7, with 14 bases matching TRBD2. Germline V gives CDR1 SGHRS, CDR2 YFSETQ. The CDR3 consists of 15 residues. V dropped 4 bases and J dropped 7; count of bases not matched to a gene: 7. The CDR3 coding sequence is TGCGCCAGCAGCCCTGGACTAGCGGGAGGTGGTGAGCAGTACTTC. Residues: CASSPGLAGGGEQYF.

This rearrangement joins TRBV21-1 to TRBJ2-1; whether TRBD2, the table's D call, matches the DNA was not checked. TRBV21-1 is reported as a pseudogene. The CDR3 runs to 17 residues. CDR3 residues: CASSKGVGRAFADTEFF. CDR3 bases: TGTGCCAGCAGCAAAGGCGTCGGGAGGGCCTTTGCTGACACGGAGTTCTTC.

This chain uses TRBV28 with TRBJ2-7; no reliable D call. Germline V gene data show CDR1 as MDHEN and CDR2 as SYDVKM. Between the trimmed V and J ends, which lost 6 bases and 2 bases, there was a span of 14 bases. The CDR3 is 14 amino acids. The CDR3 sequence is CASRIARTPYEQYF. As DNA, the CDR3 is TGTGCCAGCAGGATAGCCAGGACCCCCTACGAGCAGTACTTC.

The gene calls are TRBV3-1 (or the pseudogene TRBV3-2) and TRBJ2-6, with 8 bases matching TRBD1. The CDR3 has 19 residues. The germline V gene encodes CDR1 LGHDT and CDR2 YNNKEL (reference sequence). With V trimmed by 5 bases and J by 2 bases, 14 bases remained unmatched. For the CDR3, the DNA is TGTGCCAGCAGCAAAAGGGGCACAGGGGGGAGTACTGGGGCCAACGTCCTGACTTTC. Protein product: CASSKRGTGGSTGANVLTF.

This chain links TRBV15 with TRBJ2-1; D not resolved. The CDR3 is 12 amino acids. CDR1 LNHNV and CDR2 YYDKDF come from the germline V gene (reference sequence). V dropped 3 bases and J dropped 9 bases, with 9 bases sitting between them. The CDR3 nucleotides read TGTGCCACCAGCAGGACCGCCGTTGAGCAGTTCTTC. Encoded protein: CATSRTAVEQFF.

The V and J genes are TRBV18 and TRBJ2-2; 9 bases fit TRBD2. The CDR3 has 17 amino acids. From germline, CDR1 is KGHSH and CDR2 LQKENI. J gave up 1 base and V 4 bases, and 7 bases lay outside the gene matches. This CDR3 is CASSRLSGRGNTGELFF. CDR3 DNA sequence: TGTGCCAGCTCACGGCTTAGCGGGAGAGGGAACACCGGGGAGCTGTTTTTT. The variable domain in full, with the rest retrieved from reference TRBV18 and TRBJ2-2, is NAGVMQNPRHLVRRRGQEARLRCSPMKGHSHVYWYRQLPEEGLKFMVYLQKENIIDESGMPKERFSAEFPKEGPSILRIQQVVRGDSAAYFCASSRLSGRGNTGELFFGEGSRLTVL.

The CDR3, as DNA: TGTGCCAGCAGTGAATATCATCAAGGACAGGGGCCTTACGGGGAGCAGTACTTC. This translates into CASSEYHQGQGPYGEQYF. The chain has TRBV6-1 and TRBJ2-7; TRBD1 agrees at 9 bases. The V gene end was trimmed by 2 bases and the J gene end by 7 bases; junction bases not matched to a gene: 18. CDR1 MNHNS and CDR2 SASEGT come from the germline V gene. The CDR3 sequence is 18 residues long.

The V call is TRBV2, the J call TRBJ2-1, with a weak D call TRBD2 (7 bases). Trimming removed 5 bases at V and 0 bases at J, with 11 bases between. Looked up from germline, CDR1 is SNHLY and CDR2 is FYNNEI. The CDR3 loop spans 15 amino acids. In DNA form, the CDR3 reads TGTGCCAGCAGTCTTAGGGGGGGCTCCTACAATGAGCAGTTCTTC. Protein sequence: CASSLRGGSYNEQFF. Full variable domain (missing parts from reference TRBV2 and TRBJ2-1): EPEVTQTPSHQVTQMGQEVILRCVPISNHLYFYWYRQILGQKVEFLVSFYNNEISEKSEIFDDQFSVERPDGSNFTLKIRSTKLEDSAMYFCASSLRGGSYNEQFFGPGTRLTVL.

By its share, this clone is medium-sized. This sequence joins TRBV6-6 and TRBJ1-6, with 10 nucleotides matching TRBD1. V was pared by 5 bases and J by 2 bases, with 12 bases of the junction left unmatched. CDR1 is MNHNY, CDR2 SVGAGI, per germline (reference sequence). This CDR3 has 19 residues. The CDR3 protein is CASSPKPPGQGAYNSPLHF. The CDR3 DNA follows: TGTGCCAGCAGTCCCAAACCACCCGGACAGGGGGCCTATAATTCACCCCTCCACTTT.

The genes are TRBV5-4 and TRBJ2-1, with a weak D call TRBD1 (6 bases). The V gene lost 4 bases and the J gene lost 5 bases, with 16 bases spanning the gap. This CDR3 is 15 amino acids long. The germline gives CDR1 SGHNT, CDR2 YYREEE (reference sequence). In DNA, the CDR3 is TGTGCCAGCAGCCATCTTGGACCAGGGGACAATGAGCAGTTCTTC. Protein: CASSHLGPGDNEQFF.

This clone has just one count. V usage is TRBV7-8 and J usage is TRBJ2-7, with 9 bases identical to TRBD2. This CDR3 spans 15 amino acids. The germline V gene has CDR1 SGHVS and CDR2 FQNEAQ. V gave up 5 bases and J gave up 5 bases; unmatched junction bases: 10. The CDR3 spells CASSPATSGPHEQYF. In nucleotides, the CDR3 is TGTGCCAGCAGCCCTGCGACTAGCGGACCCCACGAGCAGTACTTC. The entire variable domain, with the rest obtained from reference TRBV7-8 and TRBJ2-7, is as follows: GAGVSQSPRYKVAKRGQDVALRCDPISGHVSLFWYQQALGQGPEFLTYFQNEAQLDKSGLPSDRFFAERPEGSVSTLKIQRTQQEDSAVYLCASSPATSGPHEQYFGPGTRLTVT.

The J gene is TRBJ1-6, the V gene TRBV18; maybe TRBD1 (6 bases). The germline V gene has CDR1 KGHSH and CDR2 LQKENI. The CDR3 sequence is 18 residues long. Trimming shortened V by 1 base and J by 0 bases, and 13 bases separated the two germline ends. The CDR3 reads CASSPLQGGASYNSPLHF. Here the CDR3 DNA reads TGTGCCAGCTCACCACTACAGGGAGGGGCCTCCTATAATTCACCCCTCCACTTT.

V and J are TRBV7-9 and TRBJ1-6; D is undetermined. Trimming cost V 6 bases and J 8 bases, with 17 bases left between them. CDR3 length: 15 amino acids. Germline assignment: CDR1 SEHNR and CDR2 FQNEAQ (reference sequence). DNA of the CDR3: TGTGCCAGCAGTACCCCGGGAGGTCTACATTCACCCCTCCACTTT. It encodes CASSTPGGLHSPLHF.

The rearrangement uses TRBV5-6 and TRBJ1-5, with a tentative D call TRBD1 (5 bases). The CDR3 runs 16 residues. Trimming left V 1 base short and J 2 bases short, with 13 bases between. Per germline, CDR1 SGHDT and CDR2 YYEEEE. DNA for the CDR3: TGTGCCAGCAGCTTGACGGGGGTCCTAGGCAATCAGCCCCAGCATTTT. It is translated as CASSLTGVLGNQPQHF. The full variable domain, with the rest looked up from reference TRBV5-6 and TRBJ1-5, is DAGVTQSPTHLIKTRGQQVTLRCSPKSGHDTVSWYQQALGQGPQFIFQYYEEEERQRGNFPDRFSGHQFPNYSSELNVNALLLGDSALYLCASSLTGVLGNQPQHFGDGTRLSIL.

The rearrangement joins TRBV19 to TRBJ1-5; perhaps TRBD1 as D (5 bases). The CDR3 consists of 12 residues. Germline V lookup: CDR1 LNHDA, CDR2 SQIVND (reference sequence). Trimming removed 6 bases at V and 12 bases at J, with 15 bases between. The CDR3: CASSPPPGVQHF. CDR3 coding DNA: TGTGCCAGTAGCCCCCCTCCGGGGGTCCAGCATTTT. The full variable domain, with the rest looked up from reference TRBV19 and TRBJ1-5, is DGGITQSPKYLFRKEGQNVTLSCEQNLNHDAMYWYRQDPGQGLRLIYYSQIVNDFQKGDIAEGYSVSREKKESFPLTVTSAQKNPTAFYLCASSPPPGVQHFGDGTRLSIL.

The chain recombines TRBV6-1 with TRBJ1-1; D perhaps matches TRBD1 (5 bases). The V gene's germline CDR1 is MNHNS and CDR2 SASEGT. The germline V and J ends were trimmed by 1 base and 7 bases, with 10 bases remaining between them. The CDR3 is 13 amino acids. The CDR3 is CASSEGMQGEAFF. In DNA, the CDR3 is TGTGCCAGCAGTGAAGGCATGCAGGGTGAAGCTTTCTTT.

The chain links TRBV29-1 to TRBJ1-1, with D hard to call. The V end lost 3 bases, the J end lost 9 bases, and 2 bases lay between the germline ends. CDR1 is SQVTM, CDR2 ANQGSEA, per germline. The CDR3 is 8 amino acids. The CDR3 DNA follows: TGCAGCGTTGAGCAAGCTTTCTTT. Its protein product is CSVEQAFF. The variable domain in full, completed from reference TRBV29-1 and TRBJ1-1, reads SAVISQKPSRDICQRGTSLTIQCQVDSQVTMMFWYRQQPGQSLTLIATANQGSEATYESGFVIDKFPISRPNLTFSTLTVSNMSPEDSSIYLCSVEQAFFGQGTRLTVV.

This chain links TRBV2 with TRBJ2-1, with D hard to call. The CDR3 is 12 residues long. Trimming removed 2 bases from V and 8 bases from J, with 7 bases in between. Germline assignment: CDR1 SNHLY and CDR2 FYNNEI. The CDR3: CASSERGHEQFF. The CDR3 DNA reads as TGTGCCAGCAGTGAACGAGGACATGAGCAGTTCTTC.

V is TRBV30 and J is TRBJ2-5, with D unresolved. Germline V CDR1 and CDR2: GTSNPN, SVGIG (reference sequence). V was shortened by 3 bases and J by 1 base, with 9 bases between the two germline ends. This CDR3 region has 13 residues. CDR3 protein: CAWRGGPQETQYF. The DNA for the CDR3 is TGTGCCTGGAGAGGCGGCCCCCAAGAGACCCAGTACTTC.

The V gene is TRBV14, the J gene TRBJ2-1; D perhaps matches TRBD2 (6 bases). This CDR3 is built from 16 residues. In germline, CDR1 is SGHDN, CDR2 FVKESK. The V and J ends lost 0 bases and 1 base respectively, with 10 bases between them. The CDR3 spells CASSQDAGRSYNEQFF. In DNA, the CDR3 is TGTGCCAGCAGCCAAGATGCGGGACGATCCTACAATGAGCAGTTCTTC.

J is TRBJ1-2 and V is TRBV29-1, with a tentative D call TRBD1 (6 bases). V was trimmed by 2 bases and J by 8 bases, leaving 12 bases between them. The CDR3 sequence is 12 residues long. Germline V gene lookup returns CDR1 SQVTM and CDR2 ANQGSEA. CDR3 loop: CSVERQVQGYTF. The CDR3 nucleotides are TGCAGCGTTGAAAGACAGGTGCAGGGCTACACCTTC.

The chain carries TRBV28 and TRBJ2-5, with D unresolved. The CDR3 is 12 residues long. Germline V gene sequence: CDR1 MDHEN, CDR2 SYDVKM. Trimming shortened V by 4 bases and J by 12 bases, and 15 bases separated the two germline ends. The chain's CDR3 is CASSSSSGLKYF. CDR3 nucleotides: TGTGCCAGCAGTTCCTCCTCAGGCCTGAAGTACTTC.